This is a list of T cell receptor beta chains from one sample in a study of blood T cell repertoires in COVID-19. Clones were sequenced by immunoSEQ multiplex PCR, and TCRdb holds only the in-frame ones, with some missing. The sample contains a few hundred thousand clones, approximately 85% of which appear only once. Source material: PBMCs or T cells enriched from blood (not recorded which). These TCRs come from a woman aged 25-40 years who had recovered from COVID-19. Each CDR3 is given with its conserved first and last residue. D genes are given only for firm matches. A clone size is listed for some rows: how often the clone was seen (once, few, many), or a class if it is expanded.

d_gene	abundance	v_gene	j_gene	CDR3aa	CDR3nt
TRBD1	-	TRBV5-1	TRBJ1-6	CASSFGTDNSPLHF	TGCGCCAGCAGCTTCGGGACAGATAATTCACCCCTCCACTTT
TRBD1	-	TRBV3-1/TRBV3-2	TRBJ1-2	CASSQLLPGTGDGYTF	TGTGCCAGCAGCCAACTACTACCCGGGACAGGGGATGGCTACACCTTC
-	-	TRBV10-3	TRBJ1-2	CAISESPGYNYGYTF	TGTGCCATCAGTGAGTCCCCAGGGTACAACTATGGCTACACCTTC
-	once	TRBV6-5	TRBJ1-2	CASSSPTGYYGYTF	TGTGCCAGCAGCTCCCCGACAGGCTACTATGGCTACACCTTC
-	-	TRBV13	TRBJ1-1	CASSSNRGNTEAFF	TGTGCCAGCAGCTCCAACCGGGGGAACACTGAAGCTTTCTTT
-	-	TRBV28	TRBJ2-1	CASSPIREEQFF	TGTGCCAGCAGTCCTATACGGGAGGAGCAGTTCTTC
TRBD1	-	TRBV7-9	TRBJ1-5	CASSPTGGLGQPQHF	TGTGCCAGCAGCCCAACAGGGGGCCTAGGTCAGCCCCAGCATTTT
-	once	TRBV11-2	TRBJ2-7	CASSSRDRLYEQYF	TGTGCCAGCAGCTCAAGAGACAGGCTCTACGAGCAGTACTTC
-	-	TRBV7-9	TRBJ1-1	CASNLPVTEAFF	TGTGCCAGTAACCTCCCAGTTACTGAAGCTTTCTTT
-	once	TRBV5-1	TRBJ2-2	CASSLDRPNTGELFF	TGCGCCAGCAGCTTGGACAGGCCGAACACCGGGGAGCTGTTTTTT
TRBD1	-	TRBV6-5	TRBJ1-1	CASSYLVSQGATEAFF	TGTGCCAGCAGTTATCTAGTCTCACAGGGGGCAACCGAAGCTTTCTTT
-	-	TRBV11-2	TRBJ1-1	CASSSGGVYTEAFF	TGTGCCAGCAGCTCTGGAGGGGTTTACACTGAAGCTTTCTTT
TRBD1	-	TRBV29-1	TRBJ1-6	CSVRDRGENSPLHF	TGCAGCGTCAGGGACAGGGGAGAGAATTCACCCCTCCACTTT
TRBD1	-	TRBV27	TRBJ1-5	CASSLSGQSYSNQPQHF	TGTGCCAGCAGTTTATCGGGACAGTCCTATAGCAATCAGCCCCAGCATTTT
-	-	TRBV10-3	TRBJ1-5	CAISDPVTNNQPQHF	TGTGCCATCAGTGACCCTGTGACAAACAATCAGCCCCAGCATTTT
-	-	TRBV7-8	TRBJ2-7	CASSLNPDRHYYEQYF	TGTGCCAGCAGCTTAAATCCCGACAGGCACTACTACGAGCAGTACTTC
TRBD2	-	TRBV30	TRBJ2-5	CAWNTGTSGQETQYF	TGTGCCTGGAATACCGGGACTAGCGGCCAAGAGACCCAGTACTTC
-	-	TRBV21-1	TRBJ1-2	CASSKECGRQGDGYTF	TGTGCCAGCAGCAAAGAATGCGGTCGACAGGGAGATGGCTACACCTTC
TRBD1	-	TRBV2	TRBJ1-2	CASIRGQAGYGYTF	TGTGCCAGTATTAGGGGACAGGCGGGTTATGGCTACACCTTC
TRBD2	few	TRBV9	TRBJ2-1	CATTKGLADNEQFF	TGTGCCACCACCAAGGGACTAGCGGACAATGAGCAGTTCTTC
TRBD2	-	TRBV18	TRBJ2-1	CASSRLAGEYNEQFF	TGTGCCAGCTCACGACTAGCGGGAGAGTACAATGAGCAGTTCTTC
-	-	TRBV6-2/TRBV6-3	TRBJ1-2	CASSNRVNYGYTF	TGTGCCAGCAGCAACAGGGTAAACTATGGCTACACCTTC
-	-	TRBV23-1	TRBJ2-2	CASSWRLPKNTGELFF	TGCGCCAGCAGTTGGAGACTGCCTAAGAACACCGGGGAGCTGTTTTTT
-	-	TRBV27	TRBJ1-6	CASSFSVYNSPLHF	TGTGCCAGCAGTTTTTCGGTTTACAATTCACCCCTCCACTTT
-	once	TRBV2	TRBJ1-1	CASSPTGTLSGNTEAFF	TGTGCCAGCAGCCCTACCGGGACTCTATCGGGCAACACTGAAGCTTTCTTT
-	once	TRBV7-2	TRBJ2-3	CASSPWTGTDTQYF	TGTGCCAGCAGCCCCTGGACAGGCACAGATACGCAGTATTTT
TRBD1	-	TRBV14	TRBJ1-6	CASSQTEGQLQSYNSPLHF	TGTGCCAGCAGCCAAACCGAGGGACAGCTCCAATCCTATAATTCACCCCTCCACTTT
-	-	TRBV7-9	TRBJ1-4	CAMGGNNEKLFF	TGTGCCATGGGAGGGAATAATGAAAAACTGTTTTTT
-	-	TRBV28	TRBJ1-5	CASRQGLKQPQHF	TGTGCCAGCAGACAGGGTCTCAAACAGCCCCAGCATTTT
TRBD2	-	TRBV7-9	TRBJ2-3	CAGERGGTTDTQYF	TGTGCCGGAGAGCGGGGGGGAACCACAGATACGCAGTATTTT
-	-	TRBV10-3	TRBJ1-1	CAISRVNTEAFF	TGTGCCATCAGTCGGGTGAACACTGAAGCTTTCTTT
-	-	TRBV3-1/TRBV3-2	TRBJ1-1	CASSQDGWGGNTEAFF	TGTGCCAGCAGCCAAGATGGATGGGGGGGAAACACTGAAGCTTTCTTT
-	-	TRBV18	TRBJ2-7	CASSPDISAGYEQYF	TGTGCCAGCTCACCAGATATTAGCGCAGGTTACGAGCAGTACTTC
TRBD2	few	TRBV9	TRBJ2-5	CASSVAMAGVKETQYF	TGTGCCAGCAGCGTAGCTATGGCGGGAGTCAAAGAGACCCAGTACTTC
-	-	TRBV7-2	TRBJ1-3	CASSLWGPGNTIYF	TGTGCCAGCAGCTTGTGGGGCCCTGGAAACACCATATATTTT
-	few	TRBV6-1	TRBJ2-7	CASSELGTYEQYF	TGTGCCAGCAGTGAACTCGGGACCTACGAGCAGTACTTC
-	-	TRBV5-8	TRBJ1-2	CASSLATGLDYGYTF	TGTGCCAGCAGCTTGGCCACAGGGTTGGACTATGGCTACACCTTC
TRBD1	few	TRBV7-2	TRBJ1-5	CASSLVRTGGNQPQHF	TGTGCCAGCAGCCTCGTAAGGACAGGGGGCAATCAGCCCCAGCATTTT
TRBD2	-	TRBV28	TRBJ2-5	CASSSGLAGARQETQYF	TGTGCCAGCAGTTCGGGACTAGCGGGAGCTCGGCAAGAGACCCAGTACTTC
TRBD1	-	TRBV12-3/TRBV12-4	TRBJ1-1	CASRIPGGGEAFF	TGTGCCAGCAGAATTCCAGGGGGCGGTGAAGCTTTCTTT
-	-	TRBV28	TRBJ1-5	CASSLGQGSHQPQHF	TGTGCCAGCAGTTTAGGGCAGGGGAGTCATCAGCCCCAGCATTTT
TRBD1	-	TRBV4-1	TRBJ1-6	CASSQVIDRDSRNSPLHF	TGCGCCAGCAGCCAAGTTATCGACCGGGACAGTAGAAATTCACCCCTCCACTTT
-	-	TRBV6-2/TRBV6-3	TRBJ2-1	CASSYSLLMDNEQFF	TGTGCCAGCAGTTACTCGCTCCTAATGGACAATGAGCAGTTCTTC
TRBD1	-	TRBV5-4	TRBJ2-5	CASSQDRGKETQYF	TGTGCCAGCAGTCAAGACAGGGGAAAAGAGACCCAGTACTTC
TRBD2	once	TRBV6-1	TRBJ2-1	CASSGLPGTTDNEQFF	TGTGCCAGCAGTGGGCTGCCCGGGACTACCGACAATGAGCAGTTCTTC
-	-	TRBV9	TRBJ2-7	CASSVGANSYEQYF	TGTGCCAGCAGCGTGGGGGCGAACTCCTACGAGCAGTACTTC
TRBD1	-	TRBV5-1	TRBJ1-2	CASSFNSDRGYGYTF	TGCGCCAGCAGCTTCAACTCGGACAGGGGCTATGGCTACACCTTC
-	-	TRBV10-2	TRBJ1-6	CATADRRDSPLHF	TGCGCCACCGCCGACAGGAGAGATTCACCCCTCCACTTT
TRBD2	-	TRBV7-9	TRBJ2-1	CASSWGGDEQFF	TGTGCCAGCAGCTGGGGAGGGGATGAGCAGTTCTTC
TRBD1	-	TRBV5-4	TRBJ2-7	CASSDRDSAATTEYF	TGTGCCAGCAGCGACAGGGATTCGGCGGCTACGACCGAGTACTTC
-	-	TRBV5-1	TRBJ2-7	CASSLSQGGMEQYF	TGCGCCAGCAGCTTGTCCCAGGGGGGAATGGAGCAGTACTTC
-	-	TRBV6-5	TRBJ1-2	CASSYSGGSVGYTF	TGTGCCAGCAGTTACTCGGGGGGATCGGTAGGCTACACCTTC
TRBD2	few	TRBV6-4	TRBJ2-3	CASSDTSGGPDTQYF	TGTGCCAGCAGTGACACTAGCGGGGGGCCAGATACGCAGTATTTT
TRBD1	-	TRBV6-1	TRBJ1-3	CASSDETGTGNTIYF	TGTGCCAGCAGTGATGAGACAGGGACTGGAAACACCATATATTTT
TRBD1	-	TRBV24-1	TRBJ1-6	CATSEEGATYNSPLHF	TGTGCCACCAGTGAAGAGGGGGCTACATATAATTCACCCCTCCACTTT
TRBD1	-	TRBV5-1	TRBJ2-3	CASSLGDRENTDTQYF	TGCGCCAGCAGCTTGGGGGACAGGGAGAACACAGATACGCAGTATTTT